Listed below are T cell receptor beta chains from one sample, sequenced in a study of shared clonotypes between healthy human individuals. Repertoires were generated with immunoSEQ multiplex PCR, while TCRdb's copy carries only in-frame clones and drops some. Here the sample spans hundreds of thousands of clones, roughly 72% being singletons. Sequencing input: memory CD4+ T cells sorted from blood. These receptors came from a woman between 25 and 40 years old in good health. Each CDR3 is given with its conserved first and last residue. D genes are given only for firm matches. Clone sizes are given selectively: once, few, many, or a class where the clone is expanded.

CDR3nt: TGCAGTGCCCCCGACAGGGGGGTTATCACCTTC; CDR3aa: CSAPDRGVITF; abundance: -; d_gene: TRBD1; v_gene: TRBV20-1; j_gene: TRBJ1-2
CDR3nt: TGTGCCAGCACCGGACTAGCGGGAGACTCTGGGGCCAACGTCCTGACTTTC; CDR3aa: CASTGLAGDSGANVLTF; abundance: -; d_gene: TRBD2; v_gene: TRBV2; j_gene: TRBJ2-6
CDR3nt: TGTGCCAGCAGCCCCCGGCACCCCCCAGGGAGCGCCTCTGGAAACACCATATATTTT; CDR3aa: CASSPRHPPGSASGNTIYF; abundance: -; d_gene: -; v_gene: TRBV11-2; j_gene: TRBJ1-3
CDR3nt: TGCAGTCCGGGCCGCACAGATACGCAGTATTTT; CDR3aa: CSPGRTDTQYF; abundance: -; d_gene: -; v_gene: TRBV20-1; j_gene: TRBJ2-3
CDR3nt: TGTGCCAGTAGTCCAGCCGGGCTAGCCAAAAACATTCAGTACTTC; CDR3aa: CASSPAGLAKNIQYF; abundance: many; d_gene: -; v_gene: TRBV19; j_gene: TRBJ2-4
CDR3nt: TGTGCCAGCAGTTTACCCGCGGGAGAACTGAATGAGCAGTTCTTC; CDR3aa: CASSLPAGELNEQFF; abundance: few; d_gene: TRBD2; v_gene: TRBV28; j_gene: TRBJ2-1
CDR3nt: TGCGCCAGCACGCCTGGGAACACCGGGGAGCTGTTTTTT; CDR3aa: CASTPGNTGELFF; abundance: -; d_gene: -; v_gene: TRBV5-1; j_gene: TRBJ2-2
CDR3nt: TGTGCCAGCACGTTGAAGCTAGCGGGAGAAACCTACGAGCAGTACTTC; CDR3aa: CASTLKLAGETYEQYF; abundance: -; d_gene: -; v_gene: TRBV21-1; j_gene: TRBJ2-7
CDR3nt: TGCGCCAGCAGTCACCGGGACAGGGGGAACACTGAAGCTTTCTTT; CDR3aa: CASSHRDRGNTEAFF; abundance: -; d_gene: TRBD1; v_gene: TRBV23-1; j_gene: TRBJ1-1
CDR3nt: TGTGCCAGCAGCTCAAGGACAGGGGAGAACACTGAAGCTTTCTTT; CDR3aa: CASSSRTGENTEAFF; abundance: -; d_gene: TRBD1; v_gene: TRBV11-2; j_gene: TRBJ1-1
CDR3nt: TGCGCCAGCAGCTATGGGACTAGCGGTTACACAGATACGCAGTATTTT; CDR3aa: CASSYGTSGYTDTQYF; abundance: -; d_gene: TRBD2; v_gene: TRBV5-1; j_gene: TRBJ2-3
CDR3nt: TGTGCCAGCTCTACTGCTGGGACTAGCGGGACCGGGGAGCTGTTTTTT; CDR3aa: CASSTAGTSGTGELFF; abundance: -; d_gene: TRBD2; v_gene: TRBV13; j_gene: TRBJ2-2
CDR3nt: TGTGCCAGCAGGCACGCAGAGACCCAGTACTTC; CDR3aa: CASRHAETQYF; abundance: -; d_gene: -; v_gene: TRBV7-9; j_gene: TRBJ2-5
CDR3nt: TGTGCCAGCAGCATGACAGGGTACGAGCAGTACTTC; CDR3aa: CASSMTGYEQYF; abundance: -; d_gene: TRBD1; v_gene: TRBV28; j_gene: TRBJ2-7
CDR3nt: TGTGCCAGCAGTCGTACAGGGAGCTTC; CDR3aa: CASSRTGSF; abundance: -; d_gene: -; v_gene: TRBV25-1; j_gene: TRBJ2-4
CDR3nt: TGTGCCAGCAGCTTCCAGAGGGGTCGGTACGAGCAGTACTTC; CDR3aa: CASSFQRGRYEQYF; abundance: -; d_gene: -; v_gene: TRBV7-2; j_gene: TRBJ2-7
CDR3nt: TGTGCCAGCAGAGCCAGCGGGACCAACAATGAGCAGTTCTTC; CDR3aa: CASRASGTNNEQFF; abundance: few; d_gene: TRBD2; v_gene: TRBV25-1; j_gene: TRBJ2-1
CDR3nt: TGTGCCAGCAGCTTAGACGGGGCGAGGGTCACCTATGGCTACACCTTC; CDR3aa: CASSLDGARVTYGYTF; abundance: -; d_gene: -; v_gene: TRBV11-2; j_gene: TRBJ1-2
CDR3nt: TGCGCCAGCAGCTTAAGCGGGTCATACAATGAGCAGTTCTTC; CDR3aa: CASSLSGSYNEQFF; abundance: -; d_gene: -; v_gene: TRBV5-1; j_gene: TRBJ2-1
CDR3nt: TGTGCCAGCAGTTTACTGTGGGAGGGCCTAAATGAGCAGTTCTTC; CDR3aa: CASSLLWEGLNEQFF; abundance: -; d_gene: TRBD2; v_gene: TRBV28; j_gene: TRBJ2-1
CDR3nt: TGTGCCAGCAGCCAGCCGCCCCGGGGTGAGCAGTTCTTC; CDR3aa: CASSQPPRGEQFF; abundance: once; d_gene: -; v_gene: TRBV25-1; j_gene: TRBJ2-1
CDR3nt: TGCGCCAGCAGCCGAGGAGAGGGGACGGCCGGGGAGCTGTTTTTT; CDR3aa: CASSRGEGTAGELFF; abundance: -; d_gene: -; v_gene: TRBV5-1; j_gene: TRBJ2-2
CDR3nt: TGTGCCAGCAGCTCTGTGGAGACCCAGTACTTC; CDR3aa: CASSSVETQYF; abundance: -; d_gene: -; v_gene: TRBV5-6; j_gene: TRBJ2-5
CDR3nt: TGTGCCAGCAGCTTACCGGACAGGGGAAATGAGCAGTTCTTC; CDR3aa: CASSLPDRGNEQFF; abundance: -; d_gene: TRBD1; v_gene: TRBV7-9; j_gene: TRBJ2-1
CDR3nt: TGCGCCAGCAGCCAAGATACCCCCTCGATGGGAGGCTACACCTTC; CDR3aa: CASSQDTPSMGGYTF; abundance: few; d_gene: -; v_gene: TRBV4-1; j_gene: TRBJ1-2
CDR3nt: TGCGCCACAGAGCGGGAGGGCACCGGGGAGCTGTTTTTT; CDR3aa: CATEREGTGELFF; abundance: -; d_gene: TRBD2; v_gene: TRBV5-1; j_gene: TRBJ2-2
CDR3nt: TGTGCCAGCAGCCTCAACTCAGGGGGGTGGAGAGGGATGATTACGGGCTACACCTTC; CDR3aa: CASSLNSGGWRGMITGYTF; abundance: -; d_gene: TRBD1; v_gene: TRBV5-4; j_gene: TRBJ1-2
CDR3nt: TGTGCCAGCAGCTTGATTAGCGCGAACACTGAAGCTTTCTTT; CDR3aa: CASSLISANTEAFF; abundance: -; d_gene: -; v_gene: TRBV5-4; j_gene: TRBJ1-1
CDR3nt: TGTGCCAGTAGTATGGGGACACGGGACGGCTACACCTTC; CDR3aa: CASSMGTRDGYTF; abundance: -; d_gene: -; v_gene: TRBV19; j_gene: TRBJ1-2
CDR3nt: TGTGCCAGCAGTAACCCGGGACAGGGTATAAGTGAGCAGTTCTTC; CDR3aa: CASSNPGQGISEQFF; abundance: few; d_gene: TRBD1; v_gene: TRBV6-5; j_gene: TRBJ2-1
CDR3nt: TGTGCCAGCAGTACCCGGGTAGGGGGCCTGGGCGAGCAGTACTTC; CDR3aa: CASSTRVGGLGEQYF; abundance: -; d_gene: TRBD1; v_gene: TRBV27; j_gene: TRBJ2-7
CDR3nt: TGTGCCTCCCGGGACAGGGGAACCTACGAGCAGTACTTC; CDR3aa: CASRDRGTYEQYF; abundance: -; d_gene: TRBD1; v_gene: TRBV30; j_gene: TRBJ2-7
CDR3nt: TGTGCCAGCAGTGAACAGGGGGCCAGCTCTTACGAGCAGTACTTC; CDR3aa: CASSEQGASSYEQYF; abundance: few; d_gene: TRBD1; v_gene: TRBV6-1; j_gene: TRBJ2-7
CDR3nt: TGTGCCAGCGGAAACGTTCCGGGACAGGGATTATCTGGGGCCAACGTCCTGACTTTC; CDR3aa: CASGNVPGQGLSGANVLTF; abundance: -; d_gene: TRBD1; v_gene: TRBV28; j_gene: TRBJ2-6
CDR3nt: TGCGCCAGCAGCCACGCCGGACAGGGGGGCAATCAGCCCCAGCATTTT; CDR3aa: CASSHAGQGGNQPQHF; abundance: -; d_gene: TRBD1; v_gene: TRBV4-1; j_gene: TRBJ1-5
CDR3nt: TGTGCCAGCAGCCTGTCCAGGGGTGCTCAGCCCCAGCATTTT; CDR3aa: CASSLSRGAQPQHF; abundance: -; d_gene: -; v_gene: TRBV5-8; j_gene: TRBJ1-5
CDR3nt: TGTGCCAGCAGTTCCACCGGGACAAGTCACGAGCAGTACTTC; CDR3aa: CASSSTGTSHEQYF; abundance: -; d_gene: -; v_gene: TRBV28; j_gene: TRBJ2-7
CDR3nt: TGTGCCAGCAGTATCTTAGGGACCCCCTATGGCTACACCTTC; CDR3aa: CASSILGTPYGYTF; abundance: -; d_gene: -; v_gene: TRBV28; j_gene: TRBJ1-2